This T cell receptor (beta chain) was identified during a study of cytomegalovirus exposure and HLA in healthy donors. After removal of 4 bases from V and 5 bases from J, the junction contained 7 bases not matched to a gene. This CDR3 is 14 amino acids long. Germline CDR1 reads LNHDA; CDR2 reads SQIVND (reference sequence). This clone was detected only a few times. The antigen is unknown. Study outcomes and limitations: The availability of immune exposure information extended only to CMV serostatus. As was reported, the HLA-A and HLA-B alleles of most subjects were accurately predicted from TCR beta sequences. There were reportedly fewer N-insertions in an Asian-associated ancestry cluster than the approximately 670-donor mean, in a later analysis.

PCR amplification relied on 60 Vbeta primers (plus 13 Jbeta primers). Repertoires were generated with immunoSEQ multiplex PCR, while TCRdb's copy carries only in-frame clones and drops some. The table has 95,000 to 150,000 clones, 75% to 85% seen once. V gene TRBV19 combines with J gene TRBJ1-2; 7 positions match TRBD1. The sequence was collected from a woman aged 50 to 60 in good health and CMV-seropositive. Sequenced: PBMCs. This CDR3 reads CASSTRQGRYGYTF. The DNA for the CDR3 is TGTGCCAGTAGTACCAGACAGGGTCGGTATGGCTACACCTTC.